This is a list of T cell receptor beta chains from one sample in a study of CD8+ T cells in alopecia areata. Profiling relied on immunoSEQ multiplex PCR, and the TCRdb table lists in-frame clones only, not all of them. The top ten clones hold approximately 1.3% of a sample with around 190,000 clones, about 65% of them seen once. The sample in question was CD4+ T cells sorted from blood, obtained around week 47, from a patient treated with tofacitinib. Source of these receptors: a human donor with alopecia areata. CDR3s include the opening cysteine and the closing phenylalanine or tryptophan. D genes are given only for firm matches. Size is omitted from some rows. Given values are once, few, many or a class for expanded clones.

v_call	clone_size	d_call	j_call	cdr3_aa	cdr3_nt
TRBV6-1	NA	TRBD1	TRBJ2-7	CASSPGTGYYEQYF	TGTGCCAGCAGCCCCGGGACAGGGTACTACGAGCAGTACTTC
TRBV6-1	NA	NA	TRBJ2-2	CASSEMGQNTGELFF	TGTGCCAGCAGTGAAATGGGCCAGAACACCGGGGAGCTGTTTTTT
TRBV25-1	NA	NA	TRBJ1-6	CASSAYNSPLHF	TGTGCCAGCAGTGCCTATAATTCACCCCTCCACTTT
TRBV6-5	NA	TRBD1	TRBJ2-7	CASRSSGGLSYEQYF	TGTGCCAGCAGATCCTCAGGGGGCCTCTCCTACGAGCAGTACTTC
TRBV9	few	TRBD1	TRBJ2-5	CASSRQGLETQYF	TGTGCCAGCAGCAGACAGGGTTTGGAGACCCAGTACTTC
TRBV2	NA	NA	TRBJ2-3	CASSLTYRAQDTQYF	TGTGCCAGCAGTCTGACTTATCGGGCACAAGATACGCAGTATTTT
TRBV7-2	NA	TRBD1	TRBJ2-7	CASSLVASGTATYEQYF	TGTGCCAGCAGCTTAGTAGCGTCTGGGACAGCTACCTACGAGCAGTACTTC
TRBV9	NA	TRBD1	TRBJ1-3	CASSSEDRIRNTIYF	TGTGCCAGCAGCTCCGAGGACAGGATCAGAAACACCATATATTTT
TRBV15	NA	NA	TRBJ1-1	CATSRAKAVNTEAFF	TGTGCCACCAGCAGAGCTAAGGCGGTGAACACTGAAGCTTTCTTT
TRBV5-1	NA	NA	TRBJ2-7	CASSPGTVTYEQYF	TGCGCCAGCAGCCCCGGGACTGTAACCTACGAGCAGTACTTC
TRBV30	NA	NA	TRBJ1-1	CAWSVGPEAFF	TGTGCCTGGAGTGTAGGCCCTGAAGCTTTCTTT
TRBV9	NA	TRBD1	TRBJ2-3	CASSRTGPSTDTQYF	TGTGCCAGCAGCCGGACAGGTCCTAGCACAGATACGCAGTATTTT
TRBV29-1	NA	TRBD1	TRBJ1-2	CSVDRTGSGYTF	TGCAGCGTTGATAGGACAGGGAGCGGCTACACCTTC
TRBV5-1	once	NA	TRBJ2-1	CASSPRAPYNEQFF	TGCGCCAGCAGTCCCAGGGCCCCTTACAATGAGCAGTTCTTC
TRBV11-2	NA	TRBD1	TRBJ2-7	CASSRGTASSYEQYF	TGTGCCAGCAGCCGAGGGACAGCCAGCTCCTACGAGCAGTACTTC
TRBV29-1	NA	NA	TRBJ1-2	CSVEYLGEGYTF	TGCAGCGTTGAATATTTGGGTGAGGGCTACACCTTC
TRBV19	few	NA	TRBJ1-1	CASSTQYRGKNTEAFF	TGTGCCAGTAGTACCCAATATAGGGGGAAGAACACTGAAGCTTTCTTT
TRBV9	NA	TRBD2	TRBJ2-7	CASSPQGLAGFREQYF	TGTGCCAGCAGCCCTCAGGGGCTAGCGGGGTTCCGCGAGCAGTACTTC
TRBV30	NA	TRBD2	TRBJ2-2	CALERGGGGELFF	TGTGCCCTCGAGCGGGGGGGCGGCGGGGAGCTGTTTTTT
TRBV14	NA	NA	TRBJ2-7	CASSQDLVGEQYF	TGTGCCAGCAGCCAAGATTTAGTGGGCGAGCAGTACTTC
TRBV5-6	NA	NA	TRBJ2-5	CASSLTGRETQYF	TGTGCCAGCAGCTTGACAGGGAGGGAGACCCAGTACTTC
TRBV4-3	NA	NA	TRBJ2-5	CASSQGLGETQYF	TGCGCCAGCAGCCAAGGCCTTGGAGAGACCCAGTACTTC
TRBV27	NA	NA	TRBJ2-5	CASSPRVAQTQYF	TGTGCCAGCAGCCCAAGAGTGGCCCAGACCCAGTACTTC
TRBV7-6	few	NA	TRBJ2-5	CASSRTGPGETQYF	TGTGCCAGCAGCCGTACAGGGCCTGGGGAGACCCAGTACTTC
TRBV30	NA	NA	TRBJ2-1	CAWSVGPPTMSKLQFF	TGTGCCTGGAGTGTAGGGCCCCCTACAATGAGCAAATTGCAGTTCTTC
TRBV30	NA	NA	TRBJ2-5	CAWSGGQGGETQYF	TGTGCCTGGAGTGGGGGGCAGGGCGGCGAGACCCAGTACTTC
TRBV23-1	NA	NA	TRBJ2-5	CASSGLAETQYF	TGCGCCAGCAGTGGGCTGGCGGAGACCCAGTACTTC
TRBV15	few	NA	TRBJ2-1	CATSTGEGGMVNEQFF	TGTGCCACCAGCACAGGGGAGGGGGGGATGGTGAATGAGCAGTTCTTC
TRBV5-1	few	NA	TRBJ2-7	CASSWRGQDEQYF	TGCGCCAGCAGCTGGAGGGGGCAGGACGAGCAGTACTTC
TRBV29-1	NA	NA	TRBJ1-1	CSVVDTIVGTEAFF	TGCAGCGTTGTAGATACAATCGTCGGCACTGAAGCTTTCTTT
TRBV19	NA	TRBD1	TRBJ2-7	CASRTEGQGAEQYF	TGTGCCAGTAGAACCGAGGGACAGGGGGCCGAGCAGTACTTC
TRBV25-1	NA	NA	TRBJ2-1	CASSETGQKHNEQFF	TGTGCCAGCAGTGAAACCGGACAGAAACACAATGAGCAGTTCTTC
TRBV6-6	NA	TRBD1	TRBJ1-4	CASSTQGATNEKLFF	TGTGCCAGCAGTACCCAGGGGGCAACTAATGAAAAACTGTTTTTT
TRBV29-1	NA	NA	TRBJ2-3	CSARLVPADTQYF	TGCAGCGCACGACTAGTCCCGGCAGATACGCAGTATTTT
TRBV9	NA	NA	TRBJ2-3	CASSARQARDTQYF	TGTGCCAGCAGCGCCCGTCAAGCGCGAGATACGCAGTATTTT
TRBV10-2	NA	NA	TRBJ2-1	CASSIYNEQFF	TGCGCCAGCAGTATATACAATGAGCAGTTCTTC
TRBV30	few	NA	TRBJ1-2	CAWSLRFYGYTF	TGTGCCTGGAGTTTGAGGTTCTATGGCTACACCTTC
TRBV9	NA	NA	TRBJ2-4	CASSVALAKNIQYF	TGTGCCAGCAGCGTAGCCCTAGCCAAAAACATTCAGTACTTC
TRBV13	NA	TRBD2	TRBJ2-3	CAAARIGGGTDTQYF	TGTGCCGCAGCGAGGATCGGGGGGGGCACAGATACGCAGTATTTT
TRBV7-9	few	NA	TRBJ1-5	CASGVDSNQPQHF	TGTGCCAGCGGGGTGGATAGCAATCAGCCCCAGCATTTT
TRBV6-6	NA	NA	TRBJ1-1	CASSSSKGEAFF	TGTGCCAGCAGTTCATCTAAGGGGGAAGCTTTCTTT
TRBV5-6	NA	TRBD1	TRBJ2-1	CASSGDRSSYNEQFF	TGTGCCAGCAGCGGGGACAGATCTTCCTACAATGAGCAGTTCTTC
TRBV11-2	once	NA	TRBJ2-5	CASSLLTVTQETQYF	TGTGCCAGCAGCCTACTAACGGTCACGCAAGAGACCCAGTACTTC
TRBV7-9	NA	NA	TRBJ1-1	CASSKGEEDVAFF	TGTGCCAGCAGCAAAGGAGAGGAGGACGTGGCTTTCTTT
TRBV2	NA	NA	TRBJ2-7	CASRRRDASSYEQYF	TGTGCCAGCAGGAGAAGGGATGCATCCTCCTACGAGCAGTACTTC
TRBV29-1	NA	TRBD1	TRBJ1-6	CSVRQGYNSPLHF	TGCAGCGTCCGACAGGGATATAATTCACCCCTCCACTTT
TRBV5-6	NA	TRBD1	TRBJ2-2	CASSIGQGNTGELFF	TGTGCCAGCAGCATCGGACAGGGAAACACCGGGGAGCTGTTTTTT
TRBV30	NA	NA	TRBJ1-1	CAWSVYTEAFF	TGTGCCTGGAGTGTTTACACTGAAGCTTTCTTT
TRBV7-9	NA	NA	TRBJ2-7	CASSYRQDEQYF	TGTGCCAGCAGCTACCGACAGGACGAGCAGTACTTC
TRBV5-6	NA	NA	TRBJ1-2	CASSDQGLRGYTF	TGTGCCAGCAGCGATCAGGGACTGCGAGGCTACACCTTC
TRBV29-1	NA	NA	TRBJ1-2	CSVELVEGNGYTF	TGCAGCGTTGAACTGGTAGAGGGAAATGGCTACACCTTC
TRBV4-3	NA	TRBD2	TRBJ2-1	CASSQDSTGGRNEQFF	TGCGCCAGCAGCCAAGATTCAACGGGGGGGCGCAATGAGCAGTTCTTC
TRBV15	few	NA	TRBJ1-2	CATSRDTDGYTF	TGTGCCACCAGCAGGGACACTGATGGCTACACCTTC
TRBV2	NA	NA	TRBJ2-7	CASSRWDEQYF	TGTGCCAGCAGCCGTTGGGACGAGCAGTACTTC